The sequence of this TCR beta chain was determined in a study of technical replicates of blood from a handful of donors. Profiled with immunoSEQ multiplex PCR; TCRdb holds only in-frame clones, not every one. The table lists 35,000 to 50,000 clones, about 96% of them singletons. Germline V CDR1 and CDR2: MNHEY, SVGAGI. The CDR3 has 15 residues. Trimming cost V 2 bases and J 3 bases, with 13 bases left between them. This TCR derives from a human donor in good health. V usage is TRBV6-5 and J usage is TRBJ1-2; D is undetermined. The specimen sequenced was T cells isolated from PBMCs. The chain's CDR3 is CASSYGNGGYYGYTF. CDR3 DNA: TGTGCCAGCAGTTACGGGAATGGAGGGTACTATGGCTACACCTTC.